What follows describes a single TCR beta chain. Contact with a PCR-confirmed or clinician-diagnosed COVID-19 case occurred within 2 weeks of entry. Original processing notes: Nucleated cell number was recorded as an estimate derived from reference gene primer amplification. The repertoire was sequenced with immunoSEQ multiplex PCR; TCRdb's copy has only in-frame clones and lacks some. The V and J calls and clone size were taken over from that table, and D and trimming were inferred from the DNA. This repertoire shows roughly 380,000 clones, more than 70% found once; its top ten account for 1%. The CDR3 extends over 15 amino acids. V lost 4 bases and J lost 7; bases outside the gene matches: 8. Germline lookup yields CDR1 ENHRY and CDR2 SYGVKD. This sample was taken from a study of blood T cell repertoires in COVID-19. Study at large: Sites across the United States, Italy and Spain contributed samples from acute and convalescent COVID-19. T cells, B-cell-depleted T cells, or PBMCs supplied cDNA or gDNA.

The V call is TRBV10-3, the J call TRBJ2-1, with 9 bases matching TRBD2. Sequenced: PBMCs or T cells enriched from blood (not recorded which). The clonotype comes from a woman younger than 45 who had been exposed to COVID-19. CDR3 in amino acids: CAISGTGTSINEQFF. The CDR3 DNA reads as TGTGCCATCAGTGGGACCGGGACTAGCATAAATGAGCAGTTCTTC.